The next 12 T cell receptor beta chains were all read from a single sample in a study of blood T cell repertoires in COVID-19. Profiling relied on immunoSEQ multiplex PCR, and the TCRdb table lists in-frame clones only, not all of them. The table includes 30,000 to 45,000 clones, about 85% detected once. The sequenced material came from peripheral blood. The receptor set was obtained from a man at least 80 years old with active or convalescent COVID-19.

The rearrangement joins TRBV27 to TRBJ2-7; TRBD2 is a possible D gene (5 bases). From germline, CDR1 is MNHEY and CDR2 SMNVEV (reference sequence). V lost 0 bases and J lost 3, with 15 bases in between. The CDR3 has 16 residues. CDR3 nucleotide sequence: TGTGCCAGCAGTTTATCACGGGGTACGGTTAACTACGAGCAGTACTTC. As protein: CASSLSRGTVNYEQYF.

CDR3: CASSYFSDNEQFF. In DNA, the CDR3 is TGTGCCAGCAGTTACTTTAGTGATAATGAGCAGTTCTTC. J is TRBJ2-1 and V is TRBV6-5; D remains unclear. V lost 1 base and J 7 bases, leaving 8 bases between the germline ends. The germline CDR1 and CDR2 sequences are MNHEY and SVGAGI. This CDR3 is 13 amino acids long.

The table lists this clone with a count of one. The V and J genes are TRBV19 and TRBJ2-1, with D possibly being TRBD1 (8 bases). The CDR3 is 16 amino acids. In germline, CDR1 is LNHDA, CDR2 SQIVND (reference sequence). V gave up 6 bases and J gave up 0 bases, with 15 bases separating them. CDR3 sequence (DNA): TGTGCCAGTAGCGACAGGGGACTAAGCTCCTACAATGAGCAGTTCTTC. Protein product: CASSDRGLSSYNEQFF.

This chain joins TRBV3-1 (or the pseudogene TRBV3-2) and TRBJ2-3; possibly TRBD1 for D (5 bases). The length of the CDR3 is 14 residues. The germline gives CDR1 LGHDT, CDR2 YNNKEL (reference sequence). The V end was cut by 3 bases, the J end by 5 bases, with 12 bases between. Here the CDR3 DNA reads TGTGCCAGCAGCCATCGGGCAGGGATAGATACGCAGTATTTT. Its translation is CASSHRAGIDTQYF.

The CDR3 sequence: CASSVMTGGGYTF. The CDR3 nucleotides read TGTGCCAGCTCAGTGATGACGGGGGGCGGCTACACCTTC. The chain carries TRBV2 and TRBJ1-2; D may be TRBD1 (6 bases). The germline V gene encodes CDR1 SNHLY and CDR2 FYNNEI. The CDR3 is made up of 13 amino acids. The germline V and J ends were trimmed by 8 bases and 8 bases, with 18 bases remaining between them.

The J gene is TRBJ1-2, the V gene TRBV19, with 8 bases that match TRBD1. V dropped 5 bases and J dropped 3; count of bases not matched to a gene: 17. The germline V gene encodes CDR1 LNHDA and CDR2 SQIVND (reference sequence). This CDR3 is built from 18 residues. The CDR3 spells CASSRGTGGPSRDYGYTF. DNA for the CDR3: TGTGCCAGTAGTCGCGGCACAGGGGGACCTTCTCGGGACTATGGCTACACCTTC.

The V call is TRBV7-6, the J call TRBJ1-1; 10 nucleotides align to TRBD1. Trimming removed 5 bases from V and 6 bases from J; junction bases left unmatched: 3. Germline lookup yields CDR1 SGHVS and CDR2 FNYEAQ. The CDR3 totals 13 residues. CDR3 in amino acids: CASSPGQGAEAFF. The CDR3 DNA reads as TGTGCCAGCAGCCCCGGACAGGGGGCTGAAGCTTTCTTT.

In its sample, this clone was seen a few times. The chain recombines TRBV5-1 with TRBJ2-1, with 10 bases that match TRBD2. The J segment lost 6 bases and the V segment lost 4 bases, leaving 7 bases of the junction unmatched. In germline, CDR1 is SGHRS, CDR2 YFSETQ. The CDR3 covers 15 residues. CDR3 protein: CASSITSGVSNEQFF. DNA for the CDR3: TGCGCCAGCAGCATAACTAGCGGGGTTTCCAATGAGCAGTTCTTC.

The chain is built from TRBV7-3 and TRBJ2-3, with 7 bases aligning to TRBD2. This CDR3 has 14 amino acids. V dropped 2 bases and J dropped 5; count of bases not matched to a gene: 4. Germline-derived CDR1 and CDR2 are SGHTA and FQGTGA. The CDR3: CASSLGIAGDTQYF. The CDR3 coding sequence is TGTGCCAGCAGCTTAGGAATAGCGGGAGATACGCAGTATTTT.

This clone has a handful of counts. The rearrangement joins TRBV6-6 to TRBJ1-1; no clear D gene. CDR3 length: 12 amino acids. Per germline, CDR1 MNHNY and CDR2 SVGAGI (reference sequence). Trimming took off 1 base at V and 4 bases at J, with 4 bases between the two ends. CDR3 protein: CASSYLATEAFF. The CDR3 DNA is TGTGCCAGCAGTTACTTAGCCACTGAAGCTTTCTTT.

The chain uses TRBV13 and TRBJ1-4; no reliable D call. This CDR3 has 15 amino acids. Trimming pared 0 bases from V and 0 bases from J, leaving 5 bases between. Germline V lookup: CDR1 PRHDT, CDR2 FYEKMQ (reference sequence). The CDR3 loop is CASSLGSATNEKLFF. CDR3 coding DNA: TGTGCCAGCAGCTTAGGGAGTGCAACTAATGAAAAACTGTTTTTT.

The table lists this clone with a few counts. This chain uses TRBV12-3 or TRBV12-4 with TRBJ2-7; D call uncertain. V was clipped by 4 bases and J by 3 bases, with 4 bases between them. The length of the CDR3 is 11 residues. The CDR3 DNA follows: TGTGCCAGCAGTTCTCTCTACGAGCAGTACTTC. Amino acid sequence: CASSSLYEQYF.